The source of this T cell receptor (beta chain) is a study of technical replicates of blood from a few donors. The CDR3 sequence is 17 residues long. Germline V gives CDR1 LNHNV, CDR2 YYDKDF (reference sequence). The V end was cut by 2 bases, the J end by 3 bases, with 17 bases between. This clone was seen once. Method: immunoSEQ multiplex PCR; TCRdb's copy keeps in-frame clones and lacks some. The profile shows approximately 99,000 clones, roughly 96% of them singletons. Sequenced material: T cells isolated from PBMCs. The receptor was isolated from a human donor in good health. This chain links TRBV15 with TRBJ2-1; possibly TRBD2 for D (7 bases). The chain's CDR3 is CATSRKSQGGSYNEQFF. The CDR3 coding sequence is TGTGCCACCAGCAGAAAATCACAGGGCGGGAGCTACAATGAGCAGTTCTTC.